This passage covers 5 T cell receptor beta chains from one sample sequenced in a study of cytomegalovirus exposure and HLA in healthy donors. The study ran its PCR with 60 Vbeta and 13 Jbeta primers. Profiled with immunoSEQ multiplex PCR; TCRdb holds only in-frame clones, not every one. The profile covers a few hundred thousand clones, with roughly 70% appearing a single time and 1.8% taken by the ten largest. Material for sequencing was PBMCs. The receptor set was obtained from a woman aged 25-40 years in good health and CMV-seronegative.

The V call is TRBV5-1, the J call TRBJ1-1; weak D call: TRBD1 (6 bases). Germline V gene lookup returns CDR1 SGHRS and CDR2 YFSETQ. V was pared by 2 bases and J by 4 bases, with 12 bases between. There are 14 residues in the CDR3. The CDR3 loop reads CASSLTGTGTEAFF. The CDR3 DNA reads as TGCGCCAGCAGCTTAACAGGGACGGGCACTGAAGCTTTCTTT.

This chain links TRBV2 with TRBJ2-7, with 9 bases lining up with TRBD1. Germline V gives CDR1 SNHLY, CDR2 FYNNEI. The V gene end was trimmed by 6 bases and the J gene end by 2 bases; junction bases not matched to a gene: 5. The CDR3 extends over 14 amino acids. CDR3 coding DNA: TGTGCCAGCAGCCCGGACAGGGGCCCCTACGAGCAGTACTTC. Translated: CASSPDRGPYEQYF.

The chain has TRBV11-3 and TRBJ1-1; 10 positions match TRBD1. The CDR3 runs to 13 residues. The trim removed 5 bases at V and 11 bases at J, leaving 8 bases unmatched. Per germline, CDR1 SGHNT and CDR2 YENEEA. CDR3 residues: CASSPKGQGSAFF. CDR3 bases: TGTGCCAGCAGCCCCAAGGGACAGGGGAGCGCTTTCTTT.

This clone occurred once. This rearrangement joins TRBV19 to TRBJ1-5; no definite D call. With 3 bases removed from V and 4 bases from J, the gap between germline ends came to 25 bases. Looked up from germline, CDR1 is LNHDA and CDR2 is SQIVND (reference sequence). There are 19 residues in the CDR3. CDR3 DNA: TGTGCCAGTAGTATTGGGTTTAAGTTTGCGGGAGGGCTAAATCAGCCCCAGCATTTT. The encoded protein is CASSIGFKFAGGLNQPQHF. The complete variable domain, with remaining parts taken from reference TRBV19 and TRBJ1-5, reads DGGITQSPKYLFRKEGQNVTLSCEQNLNHDAMYWYRQDPGQGLRLIYYSQIVNDFQKGDIAEGYSVSREKKESFPLTVTSAQKNPTAFYLCASSIGFKFAGGLNQPQHFGDGTRLSIL.

The genes are TRBV2 and TRBJ1-1, with TRBD1 matching over 8 bases. This CDR3 spans 13 amino acids. Germline V CDR1 and CDR2: SNHLY, FYNNEI. Trimming cost V 6 bases and J 7 bases; bases outside gene matches: 7. The CDR3: CASSLDRESEAFF. The CDR3 DNA reads TGTGCCAGCAGCTTGGACAGGGAAAGTGAAGCTTTCTTT.